The rows below give T cell receptor beta chains drawn from one sample of a study of T cell repertoires in aging, cancer and after chemotherapy. TCRdb independently ran MiXCR on the multiplex PCR reads; one entry per CDR3 protein. Here the sample spans about 11,000 distinct CDR3 sequences, more than 25% being singletons. Sequencing was performed on blood. The receptor source for this set is a human donor in good health. The CDR3 runs from the conserved cysteine through the conserved F or W. The D gene is left open where the match is weak. Not all rows give a size; the values are once, few, many and, for expanded clones, a class.

clone_size	v_call	d_call	j_call	cdr3_aa	cdr3_nt
few	TRBV19	-	TRBJ1-1	CASSSRGAEAFF	TGTGCCAGTAGTAGCAGGGGTGCTGAAGCTTTCTTT
few	TRBV6-5	-	TRBJ1-1	CASSYDNELEAFF	TGTGCCAGCAGTTACGATAATGAACTTGAAGCTTTCTTT
medium-sized	TRBV29-1	-	TRBJ1-1	CSVGSASTEAFF	TGCAGCGTGGGGTCGGCTTCCACTGAAGCTTTCTTT
few	TRBV6-5	-	TRBJ1-1	CASSSLEGLGNTEAFF	TGTGCCAGCAGTTCACTTGAGGGGCTGGGGAACACTGAAGCTTTCTTT
few	TRBV27	-	TRBJ1-5	CASSPGGGARNQPQHF	TGTGCCAGCAGTCCCGGAGGGGGGGCCCGCAATCAGCCCCAGCATTTT
-	TRBV7-6	TRBD2	TRBJ2-7	CASSLGTSGRLWTYEQYF	TGTGCCAGCAGCTTAGGGACTAGCGGGAGGTTATGGACCTACGAGCAGTACTTC
few	TRBV4-1	-	TRBJ1-2	CASSQGSSNYGYTF	TGCGCCAGCAGCCAAGGATCATCTAACTATGGCTACACCTTC
-	TRBV27	-	TRBJ1-2	CASRPGEANYGYTF	TGTGCCAGCAGGCCGGGAGAAGCTAACTATGGCTACACCTTC
medium-sized	TRBV19	TRBD1	TRBJ2-7	CASKRGTGYIYEQYF	TGTGCCAGTAAGAGGGGGACAGGTTACATCTACGAGCAGTACTTC
-	TRBV12-3/TRBV12-4	-	TRBJ1-5	CASSLAVIRGMFNQPQHF	TGTGCCAGCAGTTTAGCGGTTATCAGGGGTATGTTCAATCAGCCCCAGCATTTT
-	TRBV20-1	TRBD2	TRBJ2-1	CSARDPGLTDEQFF	TGCAGTGCTAGAGATCCGGGACTAACGGATGAGCAGTTCTTC
few	TRBV12-3/TRBV12-4	-	TRBJ2-2	CASSLFGRAIGELFF	TGTGCCAGCAGTTTATTCGGCAGGGCAATCGGGGAGCTGTTTTTT
-	TRBV6-2/TRBV6-3	-	TRBJ2-3	CAAAWGSSTDTQYF	TGTGCAGCAGCATGGGGGTCTAGCACAGATACGCAGTATTTT
-	TRBV6-2/TRBV6-3	-	TRBJ2-5	CASTLRNPERQETQYF	TGTGCCAGCACTCTCCGTAACCCGGAGAGGCAAGAGACCCAGTACTTC
few	TRBV7-2	TRBD1	TRBJ1-5	CASSRGQGSNQPQHF	TGTGCCAGCAGCCGGGGACAGGGAAGCAATCAGCCCCAGCATTTT
-	TRBV27	-	TRBJ2-3	CASSLSGGLAGDTQYF	TGTGCCAGCAGTTTATCCGGCGGTCTAGCAGGGGATACGCAGTATTTT
few	TRBV19	-	TRBJ1-6	CASTPRGLMPLHF	TGTGCCAGTACCCCACGCGGATTAATGCCCCTCCACTTT
-	TRBV6-1	-	TRBJ2-4	CASSDNWLAKNIQYF	TGTGCCAGCAGTGATAATTGGTTAGCCAAAAACATTCAGTACTTC
-	TRBV6-5	TRBD2	TRBJ2-2	CASSRSGVNTGELFF	TGTGCCAGCAGTCGTAGCGGGGTGAACACCGGGGAGCTGTTTTTT
-	TRBV5-1	-	TRBJ2-7	CASSLSQGNGEQYF	TGCGCCAGCAGTCTCTCACAGGGAAATGGCGAGCAGTACTTC
-	TRBV12-3/TRBV12-4	-	TRBJ2-2	CASSFYRRGRLSELFF	TGTGCCAGCAGTTTCTATCGGAGGGGGCGCCTCTCGGAGCTGTTTTTT
medium-sized	TRBV6-5	TRBD1	TRBJ1-2	CASSYLGGQVRGNYGYTF	TGTGCCAGCAGTTACCTCGGGGGACAGGTGAGGGGCAACTATGGCTACACCTTC
-	TRBV7-2	TRBD2	TRBJ2-5	CASSPVTSGGLETQYF	TGTGCCAGCAGCCCAGTAACTAGCGGGGGTCTGGAGACCCAGTACTTC
few	TRBV29-1	TRBD2	TRBJ2-2	CSVEAGGYTGELFF	TGCAGCGTTGAAGCGGGGGGTTACACCGGGGAGCTGTTTTTT
few	TRBV18	-	TRBJ1-1	CASSQDVERTEAFF	TGTGCCAGCTCACAGGACGTCGAGAGGACTGAAGCTTTCTTT
-	TRBV28	-	TRBJ2-5	CASSDLNRDGETQYF	TGTGCCAGCAGCGACCTGAACAGGGATGGAGAGACCCAGTACTTC
-	TRBV7-9	TRBD2	TRBJ2-7	CASSPTSGTYEQYF	TGTGCCAGCAGCCCCACTAGCGGCACCTACGAGCAGTACTTC
-	TRBV20-1	TRBD1	TRBJ2-5	CSAQDGTGGSETQYF	TGCAGTGCGCAAGATGGGACAGGGGGTTCGGAGACCCAGTACTTC
few	TRBV19	-	TRBJ1-2	CASSIEERAPGYTF	TGTGCCAGTAGTATTGAGGAGAGGGCACCTGGCTACACCTTC
-	TRBV11-2	-	TRBJ1-1	CASSSDSYTEAFF	TGTGCCAGCAGCTCCGACAGTTACACTGAAGCTTTCTTT